This T cell receptor beta chain is from a study of blood T cell repertoires in COVID-19. Trimming removed 0 bases from V and 4 bases from J; junction bases left unmatched: 4. The CDR3 totals 14 residues. Germline loops: CDR1 GTSNPN, CDR2 SVGIG (reference sequence). In the authors' methods: Estimation of nucleated cell counts relied on the amplification of reference gene primers. Data came from immunoSEQ multiplex PCR; TCRdb stores just in-frame clones and leaves some out. V, J and clone size were drawn from that table, and D and trimming were deduced from the DNA. Of 230,000 or so clones in the sample, roughly 79% were seen once.

The sequence came from a woman aged 80 or over with COVID-19, enrolled during active disease. The chain uses TRBV30 and TRBJ2-7; 9 nucleotides agree with TRBD1. The source material was peripheral blood. The CDR3 here is CAWSVTGGVYEQYF. CDR3 sequence (DNA): TGTGCCTGGAGTGTCACAGGGGGCGTTTACGAGCAGTACTTC.